The present T cell receptor beta chain was sequenced within a study of T-cell memory formation after mild COVID-19. On the study more broadly: TCR clusters were largely donor specific. Study-wide results and caveats: The finding that pre-infection memory included some responding clones suggested that cross-reactive memory joined. Later expanders leaned toward CD4+, whereas clones contracting from day 15 to 85 were balanced CD4/CD8.

Constant-segment-primed 5'RACE gave TCR alpha and TCR beta cDNA libraries with sample barcodes and UMIs. MiXCR was run by TCRdb on the 5' RACE reads, yielding one entry per CDR3 protein. The sample has 500,000 to 600,000 distinct CDR3 sequences, 18% seen once. Of note for this clonotype: What it binds is unknown.

The CDR3 is made up of 15 amino acids. The germline V gene has CDR1 SGDLS and CDR2 YYNGEE. The V segment lost 0 bases and the J segment 5 bases; nucleotides outside the gene matches: 4. The source material was PBMCs or a T cell subset sorted from them (not recorded which). This sequence originates from an adult woman who had mild COVID-19 (a few samples of this study predate the infection). Cell type and time point are not known. The V gene is TRBV9, the J gene TRBJ2-1; 8 bases match TRBD2. The CDR3 DNA reads as TGTGCCAGCAGCGTAGAAGGACTAGCCAACAATGAGCAGTTCTTC. It yields the protein CASSVEGLANNEQFF. The full variable domain, completed using reference TRBV9 and TRBJ2-1, is DSGVTQTPKHLITATGQRVTLRCSPRSGDLSVYWYQQSLDQGLQFLIQYYNGEERAKGNILERFSAQQFPDLHSELNLSSLELGDSALYFCASSVEGLANNEQFFGPGTRLTVL.